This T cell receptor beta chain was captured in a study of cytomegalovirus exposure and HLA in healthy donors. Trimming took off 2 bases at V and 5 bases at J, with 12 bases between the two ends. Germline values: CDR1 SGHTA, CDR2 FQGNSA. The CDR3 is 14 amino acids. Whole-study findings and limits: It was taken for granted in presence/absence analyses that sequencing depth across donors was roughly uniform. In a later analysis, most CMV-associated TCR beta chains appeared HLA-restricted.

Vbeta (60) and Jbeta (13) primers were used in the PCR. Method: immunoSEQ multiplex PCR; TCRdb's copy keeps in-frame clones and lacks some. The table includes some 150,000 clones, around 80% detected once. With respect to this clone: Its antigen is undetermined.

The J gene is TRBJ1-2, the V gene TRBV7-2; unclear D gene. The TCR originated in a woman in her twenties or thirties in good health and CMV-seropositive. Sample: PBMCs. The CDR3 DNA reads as TGTGCCAGCAGCTTAAGGAGGGTTCGTTATGGCTACACCTTC. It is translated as CASSLRRVRYGYTF.